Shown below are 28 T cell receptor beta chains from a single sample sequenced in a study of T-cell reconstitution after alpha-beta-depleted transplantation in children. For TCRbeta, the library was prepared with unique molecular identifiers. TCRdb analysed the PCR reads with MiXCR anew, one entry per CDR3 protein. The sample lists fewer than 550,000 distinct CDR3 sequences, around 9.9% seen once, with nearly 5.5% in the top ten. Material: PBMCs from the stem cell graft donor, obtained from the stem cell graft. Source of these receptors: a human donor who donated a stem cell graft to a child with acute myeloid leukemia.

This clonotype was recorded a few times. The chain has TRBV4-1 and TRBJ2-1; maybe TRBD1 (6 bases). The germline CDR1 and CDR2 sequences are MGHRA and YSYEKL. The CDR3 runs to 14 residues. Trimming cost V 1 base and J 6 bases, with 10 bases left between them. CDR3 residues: CASSQGSGVNEQFF. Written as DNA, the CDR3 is TGCGCCAGCAGCCAAGGTTCAGGGGTCAATGAGCAGTTCTTC.

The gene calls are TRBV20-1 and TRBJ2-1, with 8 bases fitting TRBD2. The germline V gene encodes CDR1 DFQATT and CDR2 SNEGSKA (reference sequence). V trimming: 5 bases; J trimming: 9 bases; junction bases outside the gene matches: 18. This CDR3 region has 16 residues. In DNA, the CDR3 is TGCAGTGCTCGCTCCCGGTTAAGCGGGAGTGAGAGTGAGCAGTTCTTC. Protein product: CSARSRLSGSESEQFF.

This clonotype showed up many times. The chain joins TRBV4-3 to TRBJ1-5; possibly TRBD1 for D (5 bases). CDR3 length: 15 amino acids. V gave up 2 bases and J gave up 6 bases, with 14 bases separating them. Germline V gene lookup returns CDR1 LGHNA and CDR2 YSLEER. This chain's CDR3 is CASSQYRDGGQPQHF. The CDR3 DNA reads TGCGCCAGCAGCCAATATCGGGATGGGGGTCAGCCCCAGCATTTT.

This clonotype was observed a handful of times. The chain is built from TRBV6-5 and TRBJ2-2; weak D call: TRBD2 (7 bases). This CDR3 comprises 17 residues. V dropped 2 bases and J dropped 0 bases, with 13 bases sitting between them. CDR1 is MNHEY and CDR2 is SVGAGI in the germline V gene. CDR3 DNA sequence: TGTGCCAGCAGTTACGGGTCGGGGGGCTCGAACACCGGGGAGCTGTTTTTT. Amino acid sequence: CASSYGSGGSNTGELFF.

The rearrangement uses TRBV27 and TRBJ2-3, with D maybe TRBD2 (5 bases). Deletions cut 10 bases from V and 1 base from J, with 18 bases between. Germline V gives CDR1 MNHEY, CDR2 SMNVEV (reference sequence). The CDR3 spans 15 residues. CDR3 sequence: CATQTSRGGTDTQYF. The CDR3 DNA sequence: TGTGCCACCCAAACAAGTCGGGGTGGCACAGATACGCAGTATTTT.

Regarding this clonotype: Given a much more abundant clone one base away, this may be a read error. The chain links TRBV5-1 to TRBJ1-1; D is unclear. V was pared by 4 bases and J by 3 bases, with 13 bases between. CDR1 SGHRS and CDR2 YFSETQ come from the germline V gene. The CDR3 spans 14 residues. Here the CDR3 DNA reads TGCGCCAGCAGCGTAGCCGAAGGGCACACTGAAGCTTTCTTT. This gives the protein CASSVAEGHTEAFF.

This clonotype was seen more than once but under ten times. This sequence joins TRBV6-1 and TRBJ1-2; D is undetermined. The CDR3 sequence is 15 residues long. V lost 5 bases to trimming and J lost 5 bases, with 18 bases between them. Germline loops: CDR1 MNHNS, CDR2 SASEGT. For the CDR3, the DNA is TGTGCCAGCAGTCGGTTGGACGGCGACAATTATGGCTACACCTTC. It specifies CASSRLDGDNYGYTF.

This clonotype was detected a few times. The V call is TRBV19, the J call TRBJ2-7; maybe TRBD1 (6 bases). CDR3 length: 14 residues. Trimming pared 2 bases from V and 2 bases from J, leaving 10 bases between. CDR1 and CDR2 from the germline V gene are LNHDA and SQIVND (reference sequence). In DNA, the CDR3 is TGTGCCAGTAGTATAAGCAGGGGTCCCTACGAGCAGTACTTC. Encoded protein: CASSISRGPYEQYF.

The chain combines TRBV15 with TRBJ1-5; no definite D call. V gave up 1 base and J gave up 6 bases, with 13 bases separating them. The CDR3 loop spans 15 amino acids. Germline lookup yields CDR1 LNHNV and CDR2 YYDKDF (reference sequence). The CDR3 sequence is CATSRGPAGRQPQHF. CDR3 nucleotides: TGTGCCACCAGCAGAGGGCCGGCAGGCCGTCAGCCCCAGCATTTT.

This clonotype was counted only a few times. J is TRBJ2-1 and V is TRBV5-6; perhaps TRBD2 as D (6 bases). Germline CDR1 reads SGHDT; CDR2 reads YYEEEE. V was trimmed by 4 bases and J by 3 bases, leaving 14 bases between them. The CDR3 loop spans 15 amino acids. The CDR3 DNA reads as TGTGCCAGCAGCGAAACTAGCTTAATCTACAATGAGCAGTTCTTC. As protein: CASSETSLIYNEQFF.

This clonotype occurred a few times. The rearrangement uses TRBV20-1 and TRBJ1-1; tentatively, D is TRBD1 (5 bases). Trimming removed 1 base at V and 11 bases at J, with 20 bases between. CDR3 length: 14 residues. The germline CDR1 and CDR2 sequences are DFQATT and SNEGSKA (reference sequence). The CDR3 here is CSARVRGGERDAFF. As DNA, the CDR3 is TGCAGTGCTAGAGTCCGGGGAGGGGAACGGGACGCTTTCTTT.

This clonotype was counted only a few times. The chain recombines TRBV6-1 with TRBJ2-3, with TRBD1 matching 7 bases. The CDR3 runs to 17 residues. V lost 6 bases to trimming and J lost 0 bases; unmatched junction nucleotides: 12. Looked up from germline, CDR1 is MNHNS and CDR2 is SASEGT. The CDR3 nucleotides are TGTGCCAGCAGCCTCCGGGACAGCCGTTCTAGCACAGATACGCAGTATTTT. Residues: CASSLRDSRSSTDTQYF.

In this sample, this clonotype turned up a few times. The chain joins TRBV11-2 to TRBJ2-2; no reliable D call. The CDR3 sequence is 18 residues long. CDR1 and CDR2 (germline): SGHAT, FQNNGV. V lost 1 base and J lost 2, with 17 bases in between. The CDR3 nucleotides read TGTGCCAGCAGCTTAGTAGTCTTCGGCCAGTTAAACACCGGGGAGCTGTTTTTT. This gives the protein CASSLVVFGQLNTGELFF. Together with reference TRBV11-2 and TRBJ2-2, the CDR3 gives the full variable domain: EAGVAQSPRYKIIEKRQSVAFWCNPISGHATLYWYQQILGQGPKLLIQFQNNGVVDDSQLPKDRFSAERLKGVDSTLKIQPAKLEDSAVYLCASSLVVFGQLNTGELFFGEGSRLTVL.

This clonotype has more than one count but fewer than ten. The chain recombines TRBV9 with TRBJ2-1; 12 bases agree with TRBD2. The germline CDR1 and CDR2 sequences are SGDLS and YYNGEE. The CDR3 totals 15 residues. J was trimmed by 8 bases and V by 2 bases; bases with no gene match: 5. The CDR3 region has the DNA TGTGCCAGCAGCGTGGCCGGGACTAGCGGGTATGAGCAGTTCTTC. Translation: CASSVAGTSGYEQFF. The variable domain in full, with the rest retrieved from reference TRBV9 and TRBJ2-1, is DSGVTQTPKHLITATGQRVTLRCSPRSGDLSVYWYQQSLDQGLQFLIQYYNGEERAKGNILERFSAQQFPDLHSELNLSSLELGDSALYFCASSVAGTSGYEQFFGPGTRLTVL.

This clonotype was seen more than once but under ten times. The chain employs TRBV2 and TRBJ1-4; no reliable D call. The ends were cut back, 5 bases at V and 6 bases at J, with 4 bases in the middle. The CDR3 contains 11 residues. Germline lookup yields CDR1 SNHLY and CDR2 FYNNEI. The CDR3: CASSYYEKLFF. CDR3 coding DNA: TGTGCCAGCAGTTACTATGAAAAACTGTTTTTT.

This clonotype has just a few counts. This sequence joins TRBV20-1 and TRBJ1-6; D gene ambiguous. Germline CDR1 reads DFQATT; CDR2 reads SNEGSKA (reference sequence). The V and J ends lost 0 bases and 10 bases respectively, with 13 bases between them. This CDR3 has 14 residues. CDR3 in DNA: TGCAGTGCTAGAGAAGCCAACTCTCGGTCACCCCTCCACTTT. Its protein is CSAREANSRSPLHF.

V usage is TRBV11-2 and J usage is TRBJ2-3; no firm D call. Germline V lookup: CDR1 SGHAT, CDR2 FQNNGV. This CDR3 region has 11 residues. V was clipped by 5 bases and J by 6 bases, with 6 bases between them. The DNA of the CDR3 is TGTGCCAGCAGCCGCGTTGATACGCAGTATTTT. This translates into CASSRVDTQYF.

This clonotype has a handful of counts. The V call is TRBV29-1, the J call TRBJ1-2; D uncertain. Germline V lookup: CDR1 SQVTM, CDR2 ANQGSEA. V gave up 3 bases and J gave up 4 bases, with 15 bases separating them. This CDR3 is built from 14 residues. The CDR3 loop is CSVDVIRRGYGYTF. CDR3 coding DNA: TGCAGCGTTGACGTGATCAGGCGGGGCTATGGCTACACCTTC. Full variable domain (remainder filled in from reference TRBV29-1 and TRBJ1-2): SAVISQKPSRDICQRGTSLTIQCQVDSQVTMMFWYRQQPGQSLTLIATANQGSEATYESGFVIDKFPISRPNLTFSTLTVSNMSPEDSSIYLCSVDVIRRGYGYTFGSGTRLTVV.

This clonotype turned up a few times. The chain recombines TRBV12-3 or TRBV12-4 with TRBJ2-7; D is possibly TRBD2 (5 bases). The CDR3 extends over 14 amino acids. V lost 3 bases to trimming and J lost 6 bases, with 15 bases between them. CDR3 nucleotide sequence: TGTGCCAGCAGTTTCCAGGACGGGGTGGGCGAGCAGTACTTC. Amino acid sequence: CASSFQDGVGEQYF.

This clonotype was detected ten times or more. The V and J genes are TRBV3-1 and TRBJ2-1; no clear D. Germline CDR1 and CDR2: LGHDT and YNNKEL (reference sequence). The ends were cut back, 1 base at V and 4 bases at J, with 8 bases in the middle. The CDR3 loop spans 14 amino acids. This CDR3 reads CASSQADGYNEQFF. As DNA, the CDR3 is TGTGCCAGCAGCCAAGCCGACGGGTACAATGAGCAGTTCTTC.

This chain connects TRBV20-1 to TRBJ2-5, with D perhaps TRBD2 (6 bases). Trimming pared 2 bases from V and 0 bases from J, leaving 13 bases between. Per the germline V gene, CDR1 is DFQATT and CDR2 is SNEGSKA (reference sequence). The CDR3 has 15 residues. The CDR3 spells CSARSILANQETQYF. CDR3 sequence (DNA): TGCAGTGCTAGAAGTATACTAGCTAACCAAGAGACCCAGTACTTC.

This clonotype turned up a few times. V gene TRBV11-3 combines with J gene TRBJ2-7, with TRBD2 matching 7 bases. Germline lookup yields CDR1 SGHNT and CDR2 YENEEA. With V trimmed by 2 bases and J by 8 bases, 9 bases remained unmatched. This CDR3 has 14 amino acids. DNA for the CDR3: TGTGCCAGCAGCTTAATCGGGGAGGGCCTCAAGCAGTACTTC. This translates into CASSLIGEGLKQYF.

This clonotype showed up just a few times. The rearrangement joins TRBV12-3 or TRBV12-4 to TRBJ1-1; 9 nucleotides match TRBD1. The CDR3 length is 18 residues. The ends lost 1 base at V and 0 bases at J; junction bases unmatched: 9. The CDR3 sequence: CASSLVLGQGLMNTEAFF. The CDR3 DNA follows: TGTGCCAGCAGTTTAGTTCTTGGACAGGGGCTCATGAACACTGAAGCTTTCTTT.

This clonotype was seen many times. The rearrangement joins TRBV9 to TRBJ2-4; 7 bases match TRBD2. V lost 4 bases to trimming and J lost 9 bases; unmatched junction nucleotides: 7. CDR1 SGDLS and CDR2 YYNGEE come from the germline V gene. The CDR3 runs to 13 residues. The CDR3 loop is CASSPQRGGIQYF. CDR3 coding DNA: TGTGCCAGCAGCCCCCAGCGCGGGGGCATTCAGTACTTC.

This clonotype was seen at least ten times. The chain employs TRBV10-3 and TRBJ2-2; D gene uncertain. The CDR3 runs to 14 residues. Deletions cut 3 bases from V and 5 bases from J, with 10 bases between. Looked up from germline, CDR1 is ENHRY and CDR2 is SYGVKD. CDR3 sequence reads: CAISETTVTGELFF. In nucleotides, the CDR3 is TGTGCCATCAGTGAAACCACAGTGACCGGGGAGCTGTTTTTT.

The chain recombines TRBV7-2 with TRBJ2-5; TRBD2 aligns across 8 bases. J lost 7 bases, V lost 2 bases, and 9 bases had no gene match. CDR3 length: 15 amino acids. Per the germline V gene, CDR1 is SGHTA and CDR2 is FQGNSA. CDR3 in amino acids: CASSLTAGTSRTQYF. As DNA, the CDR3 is TGTGCCAGCAGCTTAACCGCAGGGACTAGTAGGACCCAGTACTTC.

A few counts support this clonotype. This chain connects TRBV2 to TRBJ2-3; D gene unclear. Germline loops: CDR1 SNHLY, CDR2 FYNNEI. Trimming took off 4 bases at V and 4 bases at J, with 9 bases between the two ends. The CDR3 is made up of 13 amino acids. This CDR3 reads CASSAHAADTQYF. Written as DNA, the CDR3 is TGTGCCAGCAGTGCCCACGCGGCAGATACGCAGTATTTT.

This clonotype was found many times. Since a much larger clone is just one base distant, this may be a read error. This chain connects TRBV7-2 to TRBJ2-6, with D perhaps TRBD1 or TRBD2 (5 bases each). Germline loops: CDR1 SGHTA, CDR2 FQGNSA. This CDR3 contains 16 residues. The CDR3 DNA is TGTGCCAGCAGCTTAGTCCCGGGGCCTGGGGCCAACGGCCTGACTTTC. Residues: CASSLVPGPGANGLTF. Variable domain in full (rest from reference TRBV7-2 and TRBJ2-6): GAGVSQSPSNKVTEKGKDVELRCDPISGHTALYWYRQSLGQGLEFLIYFQGNSAPDKSGLPSDRFSAERTGGSVSTLTIQRTQQEDSAVYLCASSLVPGPGANGLTFGAGSRLTVL.